A selection of T cell receptor beta chains follows, all from one sample in a study of cytomegalovirus exposure and HLA in healthy donors. Some clones are missing from TCRdb's copy, which holds only in-frame ones; the method was immunoSEQ multiplex PCR. The data show some 200,000 clones, approximately 78% seen once. Sequencing was done on a sample of PBMCs. The receptors come from a woman aged 18-29 years in good health and CMV-seronegative. CDR3s include the opening cysteine and the closing phenylalanine or tryptophan. The order of the fields is CDR3 protein, CDR3 DNA, CDR3 length, clone size, V gene, J gene, D gene. A D gene is named only where the DNA matches it firmly. Some rows have no size entry. The others give once, few or many, or a class for an expanded clone.

CASSQEGIWLAPSTDTQYF,TGTGCCAGCAGCCAAGAGGGGATTTGGCTAGCTCCTAGCACAGATACGCAGTATTTT,19,NA,TRBV14,TRBJ2-3,NA
CASSVETQGWLHEQYF,TGTGCCAGCAGCGTAGAGACCCAGGGTTGGTTGCACGAGCAGTACTTC,16,NA,TRBV9,TRBJ2-7,NA
CATSSRQGRYKTNTEAFF,TGTGCCACCAGCAGTCGGCAGGGTCGATATAAAACGAACACTGAAGCTTTCTTT,18,NA,TRBV15,TRBJ1-1,NA
CASRGGGANGYTF,TGCGCCAGCAGGGGCGGGGGAGCCAATGGCTACACCTTC,13,once,TRBV5-1,TRBJ1-2,NA
CASSRVGQDGSYGYTF,TGTGCCAGCAGTCGCGTCGGACAGGATGGAAGCTATGGCTACACCTTC,16,NA,TRBV6-6,TRBJ1-2,TRBD1
CASSYQGLGAGNTIYF,TGCGCCAGCAGCTACCAGGGGTTGGGCGCTGGAAACACCATATATTTT,16,NA,TRBV5-1,TRBJ1-3,NA
CASSLRGDNSPLHF,TGTGCCAGCAGCTTACGGGGGGATAATTCACCCCTCCACTTT,14,NA,TRBV7-3,TRBJ1-6,NA
CASSRQAGATDTQYF,TGCGCCAGCAGCCGCCAAGCGGGAGCCACAGATACGCAGTATTTT,15,NA,TRBV5-1,TRBJ2-3,TRBD2
CASRPRPLGGTDTQYF,TGTGCCAGCCGCCCAAGACCCTTAGGGGGCACAGATACGCAGTATTTT,16,NA,TRBV27,TRBJ2-3,NA
CATSVDRTNQPQHF,TGTGCCACCAGCGTCGACAGGACCAATCAGCCCCAGCATTTT,14,NA,TRBV15,TRBJ1-5,NA
CASSLVTTTSPEAFF,TGTGCCAGCAGCTTAGTGACAACGACTAGCCCTGAAGCTTTCTTT,15,NA,TRBV7-9,TRBJ1-1,NA
CASKRGQGASDTEAFF,TGTGCCAGCAAAAGGGGACAGGGGGCCTCTGACACTGAAGCTTTCTTT,16,NA,TRBV2,TRBJ1-1,TRBD1
CASSQDWAGGGYEQYF,TGTGCCAGCAGCCAAGATTGGGCTGGGGGAGGCTACGAGCAGTACTTC,16,NA,TRBV4-2,TRBJ2-7,NA
CASSELGGQGVNYEQYF,TGTGCCAGCAGTGAATTAGGCGGACAGGGGGTTAACTACGAGCAGTACTTC,17,NA,TRBV6-1,TRBJ2-7,TRBD1
CASSPWGGPLSYEQYF,TGCGCCAGCAGTCCATGGGGGGGCCCTCTTTCATACGAGCAGTACTTC,16,few,TRBV23-1,TRBJ2-7,NA
CASSFHPTQGWETQYF,TGTGCCAGCAGCTTTCACCCGACCCAGGGGTGGGAGACCCAGTACTTC,16,NA,TRBV5-4,TRBJ2-5,NA
CASRPTSEGNTGELFF,TGCGCCAGCAGGCCCACTTCCGAGGGGAACACCGGGGAGCTGTTTTTT,16,NA,TRBV5-1,TRBJ2-2,NA
CASSRPLAGTSYEQYF,TGTGCCAGCAGCCGCCCCCTAGCGGGGACCTCCTACGAGCAGTACTTC,16,NA,TRBV7-6,TRBJ2-7,TRBD2
CASSPLGHGTDEQYF,TGTGCCAGCTCCCCTCTAGGTCATGGGACAGACGAGCAGTACTTC,15,NA,TRBV18,TRBJ2-7,TRBD1